This T cell receptor (beta chain) is from a study of T cells after yellow fever vaccination (dated by TCRdb to between 2018 and 2020). Turning to the overall study: Libraries from fractions with low cell numbers were prepared with the SMART-Seq v4 Ultra Low Input RNA kit. Blood samples were taken at several timepoints before and after primary and secondary immunization, and bulk PBMC replicates and cell subsets were isolated. To follow T-cell clones before and after primary and booster YFV17D yellow fever vaccination, bulk TCR alpha and beta repertoires were sequenced over time. Two healthy male donors, one aged 18 to 30 and one aged 30 to 40 years, were included in the cohort.

The sample holds many counts of this clonotype. Its antigen specificity is not known. The input lacks base qualities; no much larger clone sits a single base away. Sequencing was performed on an Illumina NovaSeq 6000. Synthesis of TCR cDNA relied on 5'RACE template switching, a step that introduced a universal primer site along with unique molecular identifiers. Priming of cDNA synthesis was performed from both the TCR alpha and TCR beta constant segments. Two PCR steps were used to amplify libraries, with sample barcodes and sequencing adapters being added in the second step. Sequencing of libraries was performed on Illumina HiSeq 2500 (2x100 bp) or NovaSeq (2x150 bp). The paper's processing steps were these. MIGEC was used to demultiplex reads and collapse the reads into UMI consensus sequences, and MiXCR was used for V(D)J alignment. Vaccine-responding clonotypes were identified with edgeR using replicate PBMC samples, with FDR below 0.01 and a log2 fold change above 5 up to day 15 being required. CD4 or CD8 identity was assigned to each bulk clonotype according to whether the clonotype was present at higher abundance in the sequenced CD4 repertoire or the sequenced CD8 repertoire. In-frame beta chains were kept once TCRdb had trimmed the public reads at Q25 with fastp and called clones with MiXCR. A single entry per CDR3 protein holds the most common genes and DNA from its merged rows. TCRdb, rather than the study authors, made the V and J calls. This sample is represented by over 250,000 distinct CDR3 sequences; about 5.2% of them were singletons. Around 3.5% of the sample is taken by the ten largest.

Explained via the paper, the treatment or condition label denotes: live attenuated yellow fever vaccine strain. PBMCs were isolated from peripheral blood using a standard Ficoll-Paque protocol. Dynabeads CD4 and CD8 positive selection kits were used to isolate CD4 and CD8 T-cell fractions. TriZol was used to extract RNA from bulk PBMCs, from CD4 and CD8 fractions, and from dextramer-positive and dextramer-negative fractions. The trim is 2 bases for V and 5 bases for J, with a gap of 8 bases between the germline ends. Measured from the cysteine to the phenylalanine, the CDR3 is 13 residues long. This entry keeps only the CDR3 DNA: 39 bases, framed from base 1. For CDR1 and CDR2, the germline V gene lists KGHSH and LQKENI. Study-wide findings and limitations: Most clones expanded after primary vaccination (approximately 97% of CD4 and roughly 90% of CD8) were re-detected after the booster, suggesting that broad memory maintenance occurred. Because the study included only a couple of donors, the extent to which the findings can be generalized is limited. Compared with the primary T-cell response, the secondary T-cell response was faster but weaker, reaching its peak on day 5 rather than on day 15. A small fraction of clonotypes showed up in both the CD4 and CD8 compartments, probably as a result of convergent recombination. Because abundant contaminating clonotypes from the bulk population could be contained in FACS-sorted repertoires, computational filtering was required.

The receptor was derived from a man aged 18 to 30 who received the YFV17D yellow fever vaccine. The sequencing here drew on CD4+ T cells sorted from PBMCs, taken on the day of the yellow fever booster vaccination. The chain links TRBV18 with TRBJ2-3; the D gene cannot be resolved reliably. The DNA reads TGTGCCAGCTCACCAGTGGCGCAAGATACGCAGTATTTT. It encodes CASSPVAQDTQYF.